This TCR beta chain emerged from a study of T cell clonality in common variable immunodeficiency. The CDR3 extends over 15 amino acids. The junction had 6 bases not matched to a gene; V was cut back by 3 bases and J by 9 bases. CDR1 and CDR2 (germline): SNHLY, FYNNEI. The assay was immunoSEQ multiplex PCR, and TCRdb's table has in-frame clones only and misses some. The specimen gives some 64,000 clones without singletons; the ten biggest hold 1.5% to 2%. Both groups were predominantly of Caucasian heritage. This clone was seen at least ten times. Its target is unknown. The CDR3 is cut off 3 residues early in the read; its end comes from the germline J gene. Overall study results and limits: In common variable immunodeficiency, TCR beta chains reportedly carried fewer deletions and N-nucleotide insertions. Compared with controls, CVID subjects had fewer shared TCRbeta clones. CVID subjects had higher TCRbeta clonality than healthy controls, most marked in about a third.

The source is a person between 18 and 69 years old in good health. Material: peripheral blood mononuclear cells. This chain uses TRBV2 with TRBJ2-1, with 12 bases aligning to TRBD2. The sequenced CDR3 bases are TGTGCCAGCAGTGAGAGGCTAGCGGGAGGGCTTGAG. Its translation: CASSERLAGGLE. The CDR3 reads in full as CASSERLAGGLEQFF.